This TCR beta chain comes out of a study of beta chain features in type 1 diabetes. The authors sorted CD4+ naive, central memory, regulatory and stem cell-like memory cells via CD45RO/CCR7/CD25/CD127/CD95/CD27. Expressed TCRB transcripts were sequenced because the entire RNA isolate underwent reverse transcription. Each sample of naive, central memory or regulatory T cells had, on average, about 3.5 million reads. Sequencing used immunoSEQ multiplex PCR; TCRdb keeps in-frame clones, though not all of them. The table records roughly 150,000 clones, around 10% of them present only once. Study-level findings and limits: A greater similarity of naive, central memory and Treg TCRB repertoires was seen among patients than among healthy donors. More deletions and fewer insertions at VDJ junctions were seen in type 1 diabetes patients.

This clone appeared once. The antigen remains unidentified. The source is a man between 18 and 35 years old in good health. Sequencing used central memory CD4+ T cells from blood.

CDR3 coding DNA: TGTGCTAGTGGTTTGGTACTGGGACAGGTTCTCTATGGCTACACCTTC. Its translation is CASGLVLGQVLYGYTF. The J gene is TRBJ1-2, the V gene TRBV12-5; 8 bases align to TRBD1. The CDR3 is made up of 16 amino acids. Unmatched junction bases numbered 7, after V lost 0 bases and J lost 4 bases. Germline lookup yields CDR1 LGHNT and CDR2 FRNRAP. Together with reference TRBV12-5 and TRBJ1-2, the CDR3 gives the full variable domain: DARVTQTPRHKVTEMGQEVTMRCQPILGHNTVFWYRQTMMQGLELLAYFRNRAPLDDSGMPKDRFSAEMPDATLATLKIQPSEPRDSAVYFCASGLVLGQVLYGYTFGSGTRLTVV.